Shown below are 21 T cell receptor beta chains from a single sample sequenced in a study of blood T cell repertoires in COVID-19. This table comes from immunoSEQ multiplex PCR, and its TCRdb copy is limited to in-frame clones, with some not included. The data contain some 370,000 clones, around 87% of them singletons. Sequencing was carried out using peripheral blood. These receptor sequences come from a woman in her 30s with COVID-19, enrolled during active disease.

The chain joins TRBV5-5 to TRBJ2-3; TRBD2 matches at 13 bases. In germline, CDR1 is SGHKS, CDR2 YYEKEE (reference sequence). The V segment lost 2 bases and the J segment 3 bases; nucleotides outside the gene matches: 6. CDR3 length equals 17 residues. In DNA, the CDR3 is TGTGCCAGCAGCTTATTACTAGCGGGAGGGTTGACAGATACGCAGTATTTT. Protein product: CASSLLLAGGLTDTQYF.

J is TRBJ2-7 and V is TRBV28; weak D call: TRBD2 (6 bases). Germline CDR1 is MDHEN and CDR2 is SYDVKM. V was trimmed by 6 bases and J by 4 bases, leaving 7 bases between them. CDR3 length: 11 residues. The CDR3 protein is CASREGYEQYF. The CDR3 DNA reads TGTGCCAGCAGGGAGGGTTACGAGCAGTACTTC. Together with reference TRBV28 and TRBJ2-7, the CDR3 gives the full variable domain: DVKVTQSSRYLVKRTGEKVFLECVQDMDHENMFWYRQDPGLGLRLIYFSYDVKMKEKGDIPEGYSVSREKKERFSLILESASTNQTSMYLCASREGYEQYFGPGTRLTVT.

This clone was detected ten times or more. This chain connects TRBV6-6 to TRBJ2-2; D gene unclear. CDR1 and CDR2 from the germline V gene are MNHNY and SVGAGI (reference sequence). This CDR3 has 15 residues. V gave up 5 bases and J gave up 0 bases, with 10 bases separating them. The CDR3 DNA reads TGTGCCAGCAGTCTAGTAGCCGCGAACACCGGGGAGCTGTTTTTT. It specifies CASSLVAANTGELFF.

The rearrangement joins TRBV28 to TRBJ1-1; maybe TRBD1 (6 bases). V was trimmed by 2 bases and J by 3 bases, leaving 16 bases between them. Germline V gene data show CDR1 as MDHEN and CDR2 as SYDVKM. The CDR3 totals 16 residues. The CDR3 region is CASSLRGAPSDTEAFF. DNA of the CDR3: TGTGCCAGCAGTTTACGGGGGGCGCCGTCTGACACTGAAGCTTTCTTT.

The V gene is TRBV2, the J gene TRBJ1-5, with 7 bases that match TRBD1. CDR3 length equals 19 residues. V shed 5 bases, J shed 4 bases, and the junction held 20 bases outside the gene matches. The V gene's germline CDR1 is SNHLY and CDR2 FYNNEI. DNA for the CDR3: TGTGCCAGCAGTTCCGACCGGGACAGTCCAGTGAGGGGTAATCAGCCCCAGCATTTT. This gives the protein CASSSDRDSPVRGNQPQHF.

The chain couples TRBV4-1 to TRBJ1-4, with a tentative D call TRBD1 (5 bases). The CDR3 spans 16 residues. V was trimmed by 4 bases and J by 5 bases, leaving 17 bases between them. Germline CDR1 reads MGHRA; CDR2 reads YSYEKL. The CDR3 is CASSLLLTALNEKLFF. The DNA of the CDR3 is TGCGCCAGCAGCCTCCTCCTGACAGCCCTGAATGAAAAACTGTTTTTT.

V and J are TRBV6-6 and TRBJ2-5; D is possibly TRBD2 (5 bases). The V end lost 4 bases, the J end lost 5 bases, and 14 bases lay between the germline ends. Germline CDR1 MNHNY, CDR2 SVGAGI (reference sequence). This CDR3 is 14 amino acids long. CDR3 nucleotides: TGTGCCAGCAGTTTCCCGCGAGGCGGGGAGACCCAGTACTTC. Amino acid sequence: CASSFPRGGETQYF.

This chain links TRBV7-6 with TRBJ2-5; D perhaps matches TRBD2 (9 bases). This CDR3 has 20 amino acids. Looked up from germline, CDR1 is SGHVS and CDR2 is FNYEAQ. The ends were cut back, 4 bases at V and 1 base at J, with 28 bases in the middle. As DNA, the CDR3 is TGTGCCAGCAGCTCAGGGGCTGACAGGGGCAGCGGGAGGCCCCAAGAGACCCAGTACTTC. Translating it yields CASSSGADRGSGRPQETQYF. Full variable domain (outside the CDR3, taken from reference TRBV7-6 and TRBJ2-5): GAGVSQSPRYKVTKRGQDVALRCDPISGHVSLYWYRQALGQGPEFLTYFNYEAQQDKSGLPNDRFSAERPEGSISTLTIQRTEQRDSAMYRCASSSGADRGSGRPQETQYFGPGTRLLVL.

The V gene is TRBV2, the J gene TRBJ1-1; a possible D gene is TRBD1 (5 bases). Germline CDR1 is SNHLY and CDR2 is FYNNEI. The CDR3 spans 13 residues. Trimming removed 7 bases at V and 7 bases at J, with 16 bases between. This CDR3 reads CASKYQGPGEAFF. In DNA, the CDR3 is TGTGCCAGCAAATATCAGGGCCCCGGTGAAGCTTTCTTT.

V is TRBV29-1 and J is TRBJ1-2; TRBD1 is a possible D gene (5 bases). V was pared by 3 bases and J by 2 bases, with 7 bases between. The CDR3 is 12 amino acids. The germline V gene encodes CDR1 SQVTM and CDR2 ANQGSEA. The CDR3 nucleotides are TGCAGCGTTGAGAAGGGGAACTATGGCTACACCTTC. This translates into CSVEKGNYGYTF.

The rearrangement joins TRBV3-1 (or the pseudogene TRBV3-2) to TRBJ2-5, with D maybe TRBD1 (6 bases). This CDR3 has 14 residues. The germline CDR1 and CDR2 sequences are LGHDT and YNNKEL (reference sequence). Trimming stripped 0 bases from V and 5 bases from J, with 10 bases between. The CDR3 DNA is TGTGCCAGCAGCCAAGAAAGGGGGTGGGAGACCCAGTACTTC. This encodes CASSQERGWETQYF.

V is TRBV10-3 and J is TRBJ2-7; the D gene is possibly TRBD2 (6 bases). Germline-derived CDR1 and CDR2 are ENHRY and SYGVKD. Trimming left V 0 bases short and J 5 bases short, with 14 bases between. The CDR3 runs to 15 residues. This CDR3 is CAISESWRADDEQYF. In nucleotides, the CDR3 is TGTGCCATCAGTGAGTCGTGGAGGGCGGACGACGAGCAGTACTTC.

This clone has just a few counts. CDR3 residues: CASRLDNRFNTEAFF. The CDR3 coding sequence is TGTGCCAGCAGGTTGGACAACCGATTTAACACTGAAGCTTTCTTT. V usage is TRBV6-5 and J usage is TRBJ1-1; D possibly corresponds to TRBD1 (5 bases). Germline V gene lookup returns CDR1 MNHEY and CDR2 SVGAGI. V was trimmed by 6 bases and J by 2 bases, leaving 16 bases between them. The length of the CDR3 is 15 residues.

The V call is TRBV19, the J call TRBJ1-2; 8 bases line up with TRBD1. The ends lost 3 bases at V and 2 bases at J; junction bases unmatched: 5. The CDR3 consists of 15 residues. Germline loops: CDR1 LNHDA, CDR2 SQIVND (reference sequence). CDR3 bases: TGTGCCAGTAGTATCCGGGACAGGTCCAACTATGGCTACACCTTC. Translation gives CASSIRDRSNYGYTF.

The J gene is TRBJ2-2, the V gene TRBV10-3; the D is unclear. Per the germline V gene, CDR1 is ENHRY and CDR2 is SYGVKD. The CDR3 spans 11 residues. V shed 8 bases and J shed 1 base, with 2 bases lying between them. Here the CDR3 DNA reads TGTGCCATCCGGAACACCGGGGAGCTGTTTTTT. It yields the protein CAIRNTGELFF.

The chain has TRBV5-1 and TRBJ2-3; TRBD2 matches 13 bases. This CDR3 spans 17 amino acids. With 4 bases clipped from V and 2 bases from J, the junction kept 7 bases outside the gene matches. Germline-derived CDR1 and CDR2 are SGHRS and YFSETQ. CDR3 nucleotide sequence: TGCGCCAGCAGCCGACAGGGACTAGCGGGAACCACAGATACGCAGTATTTT. Protein sequence: CASSRQGLAGTTDTQYF.

The rearrangement links TRBV7-9 to TRBJ1-2; D is undetermined. V gave up 3 bases and J gave up 7 bases, with 9 bases separating them. From germline, CDR1 is SEHNR and CDR2 FQNEAQ (reference sequence). The CDR3 is 12 residues long. The CDR3 sequence: CASSFYTGGYTF. Written as DNA, the CDR3 is TGTGCCAGCAGCTTTTACACGGGTGGCTACACCTTC.

The sample holds a few counts of this clone. The chain links TRBV5-1 to TRBJ2-3, with D unclear. CDR1 and CDR2 (germline): SGHRS, YFSETQ. V dropped 1 base and J dropped 4 bases, with 4 bases sitting between them. The CDR3 loop spans 12 amino acids. This chain's CDR3 is CASSLRADTQYF. The CDR3 nucleotides are TGCGCCAGCAGCTTGCGGGCAGATACGCAGTATTTT.

The chain links TRBV7-9 to TRBJ2-7; 8 positions agree with TRBD1. The trim removed 0 bases at V and 3 bases at J, leaving 7 bases unmatched. Germline CDR1 reads SEHNR; CDR2 reads FQNEAQ (reference sequence). The CDR3 is made up of 16 amino acids. The CDR3 reads CASSLATGADIYEQYF. As DNA, the CDR3 is TGTGCCAGCAGCTTAGCGACAGGGGCCGACATCTACGAGCAGTACTTC.

The chain uses TRBV7-8 and TRBJ1-2; D ambiguous. This CDR3 is built from 13 residues. CDR1 and CDR2 (germline): SGHVS, FQNEAQ. Trimming cost V 5 bases and J 2 bases, with 9 bases left between them. The CDR3 region is CASSQTQNYGYTF. The CDR3 DNA reads as TGTGCCAGCAGCCAGACACAGAACTATGGCTACACCTTC.

The chain joins TRBV7-3 to TRBJ2-5; D remains ambiguous. Trimming removed 1 base at V and 2 bases at J, with 5 bases between. This CDR3 comprises 13 residues. The germline V gene has CDR1 SGHTA and CDR2 FQGTGA. The CDR3 DNA follows: TGTGCCAGCAGCTTAAGTCCTCAAGAGACCCAGTACTTC. Translated, it gives CASSLSPQETQYF.